These T cell receptor beta chains were read from a single sample in a study of blood T cell repertoires in COVID-19. Generated by immunoSEQ multiplex PCR, the TCRdb table keeps only in-frame clones and is missing some. The data show some 150,000 clones, approximately 80% seen once. Input material: PBMCs or T cells enriched from blood (not recorded which). The source of these receptors is a woman between 18 and 29 years old who had been exposed to COVID-19. CDR3s include the opening cysteine and the closing phenylalanine or tryptophan. A D gene is named only where the DNA matches it firmly. Some rows have no size entry. The others give once, few or many, or a class for an expanded clone.

d_call,v_call,clone_size,j_call,cdr3_aa,cdr3_nt
NA,TRBV9,NA,TRBJ1-6,CASSVDVWGHVNSPLHF,TGTGCCAGCAGCGTAGATGTTTGGGGACACGTAAATTCACCCCTCCACTTT
TRBD2,TRBV9,NA,TRBJ2-1,CASSVVASGRGTYNEQFF,TGTGCCAGCAGCGTAGTGGCTAGCGGGAGAGGAACCTACAATGAGCAGTTCTTC
NA,TRBV21-1,NA,TRBJ1-5,CASSKGQNPSNQPQHF,TGTGCCAGCAGCAAAGGGCAGAACCCTAGCAATCAGCCCCAGCATTTT
NA,TRBV19,once,TRBJ2-7,CATRFNRESYEQYF,TGTGCCACCCGATTCAACAGGGAATCCTACGAGCAGTACTTC
TRBD1,TRBV4-1,NA,TRBJ1-2,CASSQDGTGFLFYGYTF,TGCGCCAGCAGCCAAGATGGGACAGGCTTTCTTTTTTATGGCTACACCTTC
NA,TRBV27,NA,TRBJ1-5,CASSLAGGRSNQPQHF,TGTGCCAGCAGTTTAGCGGGGGGCAGGTCCAATCAGCCCCAGCATTTT
TRBD1,TRBV27,NA,TRBJ2-7,CASSPRGLGTYEQYF,TGTGCCAGCAGCCCCAGGGGGTTAGGGACCTACGAGCAGTACTTC
NA,TRBV6-4,NA,TRBJ1-1,CASSDFTRQNTEAFF,TGTGCCAGCAGTGACTTTACTAGGCAGAACACTGAAGCTTTCTTT
NA,TRBV6-5,NA,TRBJ1-4,CASRDGSSPNEKLFF,TGTGCCAGCAGAGATGGCAGTTCACCTAATGAAAAACTGTTTTTT
NA,TRBV6-5,NA,TRBJ1-2,CASSWTARANYGYTF,TGTGCCAGCAGTTGGACAGCCCGAGCTAACTATGGCTACACCTTC
NA,TRBV28,NA,TRBJ1-6,CASSLSSYNSPLHF,TGTGCCAGCAGCCTAAGCTCCTATAATTCACCCCTCCACTTT
TRBD1,TRBV2,NA,TRBJ1-2,CASSDSWQGAGGYTF,TGTGCCAGCAGTGATTCTTGGCAGGGGGCTGGTGGCTACACCTTC
NA,TRBV27,NA,TRBJ2-1,CASSIGAEAYNEQFF,TGTGCCAGCAGTATTGGAGCAGAAGCCTACAATGAGCAGTTCTTC
TRBD1,TRBV12-5,NA,TRBJ2-7,CASGLVLRFSTGQGVPYEQYF,TGTGCTAGTGGTTTGGTATTGAGATTTTCTACGGGGCAGGGGGTTCCCTACGAGCAGTACTTC
TRBD1,TRBV28,NA,TRBJ1-1,CASSSWTGGYTEAFF,TGTGCCAGCAGTTCTTGGACAGGGGGCTATACTGAAGCTTTCTTT
TRBD1,TRBV18,NA,TRBJ1-2,CASSPRTGRSNYGYTF,TGTGCCAGCTCACCAAGGACAGGGCGGTCTAACTATGGCTACACCTTC
NA,TRBV7-2,few,TRBJ2-3,CASSTPSGPPTDTQYF,TGTGCCAGCAGCACACCAAGCGGGCCCCCCACAGATACGCAGTATTTT
NA,TRBV20-1,NA,TRBJ1-1,CPKGVNTEAFF,TGCCCGAAGGGGGTGAACACTGAAGCTTTCTTT
TRBD2,TRBV9,NA,TRBJ2-3,CASSGGDRAGGPADTQYF,TGTGCCAGCAGCGGGGGGGATAGAGCGGGAGGGCCGGCAGATACGCAGTATTTT
NA,TRBV3-1/TRBV3-2,NA,TRBJ1-1,CASSNTGTVEAFF,TGTGCCAGCAGCAACACGGGAACTGTCGAAGCTTTCTTT
TRBD2,TRBV7-2,NA,TRBJ2-1,CASSLRWEGQHNEQFF,TGTGCCAGCAGCTTAAGGTGGGAGGGCCAACACAATGAGCAGTTCTTC
NA,TRBV2,NA,TRBJ1-6,CASTETDSPLHF,TGTGCCAGCACAGAGACAGATTCACCCCTCCACTTT
NA,TRBV5-4,NA,TRBJ2-7,CASSVKRLGLERVF,TGTGCCAGCAGCGTAAAGCGACTTGGGTTAGAGCGGGTCTTC
TRBD1,TRBV29-1,few,TRBJ2-7,CSARTGSSYEQYF,TGCAGCGCCCGGACAGGCAGCTCCTACGAGCAGTACTTC
NA,TRBV5-8,NA,TRBJ2-3,CASSHQGLGLTDTQYF,TGTGCCAGCAGCCATCAGGGATTGGGGTTGACAGATACGCAGTATTTT
TRBD1,TRBV15,few,TRBJ2-7,CATSRKTGRGEQYF,TGTGCCACCAGCAGAAAGACAGGGAGAGGCGAGCAGTACTTC
TRBD1,TRBV5-1,NA,TRBJ2-5,CASSPYRQGSETQYF,TGCGCCAGCAGCCCGTATAGACAGGGCTCCGAGACCCAGTACTTC
TRBD1,TRBV12-5,NA,TRBJ1-3,CASGLAAGTETYSGNTIYF,TGTGCTAGTGGTTTGGCGGCAGGGACAGAGACTTACTCTGGAAACACCATATATTTT
TRBD2,TRBV3-1/TRBV3-2,NA,TRBJ2-3,CASSTGLAGGSTDTQYF,TGTGCCAGCAGCACTGGATTAGCGGGAGGGAGCACAGATACGCAGTATTTT
TRBD1,TRBV9,NA,TRBJ2-1,CASSNRGSSYNEQFF,TGTGCCAGCAGCAACAGGGGTAGTTCCTACAATGAGCAGTTCTTC
NA,TRBV7-3,NA,TRBJ2-3,CASSLMGGSTDTQYF,TGTGCCAGCAGCTTAATGGGCGGGAGCACAGATACGCAGTATTTT
NA,TRBV4-1,NA,TRBJ2-7,CASSQEGAIHEQYF,TGCGCCAGCAGCCAGGAGGGGGCAATCCACGAGCAGTACTTC
NA,TRBV4-1,NA,TRBJ1-2,CASSQDPDRNYGYTF,TGCGCCAGCAGCCAAGATCCTGACAGAAACTATGGCTACACCTTC
TRBD2,TRBV7-3,NA,TRBJ2-1,CASGLAGASYNEQFF,TGTGCCAGCGGACTAGCGGGAGCCTCTTACAATGAGCAGTTCTTC
NA,TRBV12-5,once,TRBJ1-2,CASGLVRGINYGYTF,TGTGCTAGTGGTTTGGTAAGGGGAATCAACTATGGCTACACCTTC
TRBD1,TRBV9,NA,TRBJ1-5,CASSATGTGYQPQHF,TGTGCCAGCAGCGCTACCGGGACAGGGTATCAGCCCCAGCATTTT
NA,TRBV5-4,once,TRBJ2-4,CASSFPGLPQNIQYF,TGTGCCAGCAGCTTCCCGGGTCTCCCCCAAAACATTCAGTACTTC
TRBD2,TRBV5-1,NA,TRBJ2-7,CASKSGLAAYEQYF,TGCGCCAGCAAGTCGGGACTAGCGGCCTACGAGCAGTACTTC
TRBD2,TRBV14,NA,TRBJ2-7,CASSDLWSGSLSEQYF,TGTGCCAGCAGCGACCTCTGGAGCGGGAGTCTGAGCGAGCAGTACTTC
NA,TRBV30,NA,TRBJ1-1,CAWTLRTEAFF,TGTGCCTGGACCCTACGAACTGAAGCTTTCTTT
TRBD1,TRBV6-5,NA,TRBJ2-3,CASVRGTGGTDTQYF,TGTGCCAGCGTAAGGGGGACAGGGGGCACAGATACGCAGTATTTT
TRBD1,TRBV28,NA,TRBJ1-2,CASSGGQIKPNYGYTF,TGTGCCAGCAGTGGGGGACAGATAAAACCTAACTATGGCTACACCTTC
TRBD1,TRBV5-1,NA,TRBJ2-3,CASSLGTGGTDTQYF,TGCGCCAGCAGCTTGGGGACAGGGGGCACAGATACGCAGTATTTT
TRBD2,TRBV6-5,NA,TRBJ2-1,CASSRRLEGGVEQFF,TGTGCCAGCAGTCGCCGTTTGGAGGGAGGGGTTGAGCAGTTCTTC
TRBD1,TRBV4-3,NA,TRBJ2-4,CASRLSTTGVGNIQYF,TGCGCCAGCAGATTAAGCACAACAGGGGTTGGAAACATTCAGTACTTC
NA,TRBV28,NA,TRBJ2-7,CASSFSRVNPSSYEQYF,TGTGCCAGCAGTTTCTCCAGGGTAAACCCCTCCTCCTACGAGCAGTACTTC
TRBD1,TRBV5-1,NA,TRBJ1-2,CASSPTTGDGYTF,TGCGCCAGCAGCCCCACAACAGGGGATGGCTACACCTTC
TRBD1,TRBV5-1,NA,TRBJ2-2,CASSSGTGRRTGELFF,TGCGCCAGCAGCTCAGGGACAGGGAGAAGGACCGGGGAGCTGTTTTTT
NA,TRBV5-1,NA,TRBJ1-2,CASSLGTALRGYTF,TGCGCCAGCAGCTTGGGGACAGCCTTAAGAGGCTACACCTTC
NA,TRBV4-2,NA,TRBJ2-7,CASSLQAQFGGSYEQYF,TGTGCCAGCAGCCTTCAGGCTCAGTTCGGAGGCTCCTACGAGCAGTACTTC
TRBD2,TRBV6-1,NA,TRBJ2-2,CASSGEGLADENTGELFF,TGTGCCAGCAGTGGGGAGGGACTAGCGGATGAGAACACCGGGGAGCTGTTTTTT
TRBD2,TRBV10-1,NA,TRBJ2-1,CASSPSGRKHNEQFF,TGCGCCAGCAGCCCCAGCGGGAGGAAACACAATGAGCAGTTCTTC
NA,TRBV27,NA,TRBJ2-7,CASSHTGSYEQYF,TGTGCCAGCAGTCATACAGGGTCCTACGAGCAGTACTTC